This T cell receptor (beta chain) was identified in a study of beta chain features in type 1 diabetes. There are a few counts of this clone. Every bit of the isolated RNA underwent reverse transcription, so sequencing read expressed TCRB transcripts. Clones were sequenced by immunoSEQ multiplex PCR, and TCRdb holds only the in-frame ones, with some missing. The sample has more than 300,000 clones, 10% to 15% seen once. V was trimmed by 0 bases and J by 4 bases, leaving 10 bases between them. Germline V gives CDR1 LNHNV, CDR2 YYDKDF (reference sequence). The CDR3 loop spans 15 amino acids. Sequenced sample: naive CD4+ T cells from blood. This rearrangement joins TRBV15 to TRBJ1-3; D might be TRBD1 (6 bases). The receptor was isolated from a young man in good health. CDR3 loop: CATSRDLQGGNTIYF. CDR3 bases: TGTGCCACCAGCAGAGATCTACAGGGCGGAAACACCATATATTTT.